These 30 T cell receptor beta chains came from one sample sequenced in a study of radiotherapy plus CTLA-4 blockade in lung cancer. Repertoires were generated with immunoSEQ multiplex PCR, while TCRdb's copy carries only in-frame clones and drops some. The sample lists about 32,000 clones; 60% to 85% were seen once. The sequencing here drew on peripheral blood, taken from a patient treated with radiotherapy plus ipilimumab. The receptors here all came from a human donor with non-small cell lung cancer that progressed on radiotherapy plus ipilimumab.

V gene TRBV28 combines with J gene TRBJ2-5; TRBD2 matches 8 bases. V trimming: 3 bases; J trimming: 5 bases; junction bases outside the gene matches: 8. The CDR3 is 15 residues long. Per germline, CDR1 MDHEN and CDR2 SYDVKM. CDR3 amino acids: CASSFIAGLRETQYF. Here the CDR3 DNA reads TGTGCCAGCAGTTTTATAGCGGGGCTCCGCGAGACCCAGTACTTC.

This rearrangement joins TRBV5-4 to TRBJ2-1; D not certain. The V and J ends lost 2 bases and 9 bases respectively, with 9 bases between them. The CDR3 runs 12 residues. The germline CDR1 and CDR2 sequences are SGHNT and YYREEE (reference sequence). The CDR3 spells CASSLSRTEQFF. The CDR3 DNA reads TGTGCCAGCAGCTTAAGTAGGACTGAGCAGTTCTTC.

Only a few counts were recorded for this clone. The sample contains more than one DNA sequence encoding this CDR3. The chain couples TRBV9 to TRBJ2-5, with D perhaps assigned TRBD1 or TRBD2 (6 bases each). CDR1 SGDLS and CDR2 YYNGEE come from the germline V gene. The V gene lost 3 bases and the J gene lost 5 bases, with 11 bases spanning the gap. This CDR3 contains 13 residues. CDR3: CASSGGAGETQYF. The CDR3 DNA reads TGTGCCAGCAGCGGGGGGGCGGGGGAGACCCAGTACTTC.

The chain couples TRBV6-5 to TRBJ1-5; D is perhaps TRBD1 (5 bases). Trimming cost V 6 bases and J 6 bases, with 12 bases left between them. The CDR3 sequence is 13 residues long. Germline values: CDR1 MNHEY, CDR2 SVGAGI. The CDR3 coding sequence is TGTGCCAGCAGAGGCAGGGAGACTCAGCCCCAGCATTTT. This translates into CASRGRETQPQHF.

The rearrangement uses TRBV7-8 and TRBJ1-1; D is unresolved. This CDR3 region has 16 residues. Germline values: CDR1 SGHVS, CDR2 FQNEAQ. Trimming took 5 bases from V and 2 from J, leaving 18 bases between them. The CDR3 sequence: CASSPVTGNPNTEAFF. As DNA, the CDR3 is TGTGCCAGCAGCCCCGTTACGGGGAATCCCAACACTGAAGCTTTCTTT.

This chain connects TRBV29-1 to TRBJ1-4, with TRBD1 as a possible D gene (6 bases). Germline CDR1 reads SQVTM; CDR2 reads ANQGSEA. V was trimmed by 6 bases and J by 5 bases, leaving 13 bases between them. There are 13 residues in the CDR3. The CDR3 nucleotides are TGCAGCGTAGCGTGGCAGGGGAATGAAAAACTGTTTTTT. Its protein product is CSVAWQGNEKLFF.

The J gene is TRBJ1-3, the V gene TRBV4-1, with D possibly TRBD1 on 5 matching bases. Germline V gene data show CDR1 as MGHRA and CDR2 as YSYEKL. The ends were cut back, 1 base at V and 3 bases at J, with 13 bases in the middle. The CDR3 has 16 amino acids. The CDR3 here is CASSQVETAIGNTIYF. Written as DNA, the CDR3 is TGCGCCAGCAGCCAAGTGGAGACAGCGATTGGAAACACCATATATTTT.

The J gene is TRBJ2-3, the V gene TRBV11-2; no clear D gene. Trimming cost V 5 bases and J 2 bases, with 8 bases left between them. CDR1 is SGHAT and CDR2 is FQNNGV in the germline V gene. This CDR3 contains 13 residues. The CDR3 bases are TGTGCCAGCAGCGGGGATAACACAGATACGCAGTATTTT. It yields the protein CASSGDNTDTQYF. Combining the CDR3 with reference TRBV11-2 and TRBJ2-3 gives the whole variable domain EAGVAQSPRYKIIEKRQSVAFWCNPISGHATLYWYQQILGQGPKLLIQFQNNGVVDDSQLPKDRFSAERLKGVDSTLKIQPAKLEDSAVYLCASSGDNTDTQYFGPGTRLTVL.

This rearrangement joins TRBV5-1 to TRBJ1-6; 9 bases map to TRBD1. The length of the CDR3 is 15 residues. After removal of 1 base from V and 9 bases from J, the junction contained 5 bases not matched to a gene. The germline CDR1 and CDR2 sequences are SGHRS and YFSETQ. This CDR3 reads CASSLSRQGVSPLHF. CDR3 bases: TGCGCCAGCAGCTTGTCTCGACAGGGGGTTTCACCCCTCCACTTT.

The chain recombines TRBV12-2 with TRBJ1-2. TRBV12-2 is tagged as a pseudogene. The CDR3 runs 14 residues. The DNA of the CDR3 is TGTGCAAGTCGCTTAGCTGACCCTAACTATGGCTACACCTTC. Amino acids: CASRLADPNYGYTF.

The gene calls are TRBV15 and TRBJ2-3; D remains ambiguous. The germline V and J ends were trimmed by 0 bases and 4 bases, with 5 bases remaining between them. This CDR3 spans 13 amino acids. Germline CDR1 and CDR2: LNHNV and YYDKDF (reference sequence). The DNA of the CDR3 is TGTGCCACCAGCAGAGATCGTGCAGATACGCAGTATTTT. Translation gives CATSRDRADTQYF.

This clone came up a few times. This chain connects TRBV4-1 to TRBJ2-1; 10 bases fit TRBD1. This CDR3 comprises 16 residues. Germline lookup yields CDR1 MGHRA and CDR2 YSYEKL. The V and J ends lost 3 bases and 7 bases, in that order; junction bases with no gene match: 9. The CDR3 region is CASSHPPGTGENEQFF. The CDR3 DNA sequence: TGCGCCAGCAGCCATCCGCCCGGGACAGGGGAAAATGAGCAGTTCTTC.

The V call is TRBV2, the J call TRBJ2-7, with D perhaps matching TRBD1 or TRBD2 (5 bases each). The V end was cut by 3 bases, the J end by 2 bases, with 17 bases between. The CDR3 consists of 16 residues. The germline V gene encodes CDR1 SNHLY and CDR2 FYNNEI. The CDR3 bases are TGTGCCAGCAGTGAGCTACGGGGCACAAACGCCTACGAGCAGTACTTC. It specifies CASSELRGTNAYEQYF.

The chain couples TRBV7-2 to TRBJ1-6; no definite D call. The V gene lost 0 bases and the J gene lost 9 bases, with 15 bases spanning the gap. The CDR3 runs to 16 residues. Germline assignment: CDR1 SGHTA and CDR2 FQGNSA. The CDR3 here is CASSLAPGSSGSPLHF. CDR3 DNA: TGTGCCAGCAGCTTAGCCCCGGGGTCTTCGGGTTCACCCCTCCACTTT.

This clone was counted a single time. The chain combines TRBV7-2 with TRBJ2-7, with 13 bases lining up with TRBD2. The CDR3 length is 14 residues. From germline, CDR1 is SGHTA and CDR2 FQGNSA. V shed 7 bases and J 4 bases; nucleotides not matched to a gene: 4. The CDR3 sequence is CASTRTSGGYEQYF. DNA of the CDR3: TGTGCCAGCACCAGGACTAGCGGGGGTTACGAGCAGTACTTC.

The chain is built from TRBV2 and TRBJ2-1; 8 bases match TRBD1. Germline CDR1 and CDR2: SNHLY and FYNNEI. The CDR3 runs 15 residues. V lost 6 bases, J lost 5 bases, and 9 bases stayed unmatched. The DNA for the CDR3 is TGTGCCAGCAGGACCGACAGGGGCAGGAACAATGAGCAGTTCTTC. It yields the protein CASRTDRGRNNEQFF.

The J gene is TRBJ2-6, the V gene TRBV27; no clear D gene. Trimming removed 5 bases from V and 1 base from J, with 9 bases in between. The germline CDR1 and CDR2 sequences are MNHEY and SMNVEV (reference sequence). The CDR3 is 15 amino acids. CDR3 residues: CASSLYSSGANVLTF. Written as DNA, the CDR3 is TGTGCCAGCAGTCTCTACTCTTCTGGGGCCAACGTCCTGACTTTC. The variable domain in full, completed from reference TRBV27 and TRBJ2-6, reads EAQVTQNPRYLITVTGKKLTVTCSQNMNHEYMSWYRQDPGLGLRQIYYSMNVEVTDKGDVPEGYKVSRKEKRNFPLILESPSPNQTSLYFCASSLYSSGANVLTFGAGSRLTVL.

Here the CDR3 reads CASSGTGLRDTEAFF. The CDR3 nucleotides are TGTGCCAGCAGCGGAACGGGACTGAGGGACACTGAAGCTTTCTTT. The chain has TRBV13 and TRBJ1-1; tentatively, D is TRBD1 (5 bases). This CDR3 is built from 15 residues. Germline CDR1 reads PRHDT; CDR2 reads FYEKMQ (reference sequence). Deletions cut 5 bases from V and 3 bases from J, with 16 bases between.

The chain is built from TRBV4-1 and TRBJ2-2; TRBD2 aligns across 8 bases. The CDR3 consists of 19 residues. Trimming removed 0 bases from V and 7 bases from J; junction bases left unmatched: 16. The germline CDR1 and CDR2 sequences are MGHRA and YSYEKL. The CDR3 DNA is TGCGCCAGCAGCCAAGAACCGACCTACGGGGGGGCGGGGATCGGGGAGCTGTTTTTT. Its protein product is CASSQEPTYGGAGIGELFF.

The J gene is TRBJ2-7, the V gene TRBV28; 7 positions match TRBD1. The CDR3 extends over 14 amino acids. Germline CDR1 is MDHEN and CDR2 is SYDVKM. The V and J ends lost 6 bases and 3 bases, in that order; junction bases with no gene match: 8. CDR3 nucleotide sequence: TGTGCCAGCAGCCCGGGACAGTCGTTCTACGAGCAGTACTTC. Its protein product is CASSPGQSFYEQYF.

The V gene is TRBV28, the J gene TRBJ1-3; no clear D. V lost 1 base to trimming and J lost 0 bases, with 10 bases between them. The germline CDR1 and CDR2 sequences are MDHEN and SYDVKM. This CDR3 spans 16 amino acids. CDR3 DNA sequence: TGTGCCAGCAGTTTATTACTGTTCTCCTCTGGAAACACCATATATTTT. Protein product: CASSLLLFSSGNTIYF.

This clone was seen only a few times. The chain couples TRBV7-8 to TRBJ1-2; 8 bases map to TRBD1. The CDR3 is made up of 15 amino acids. CDR1 SGHVS and CDR2 FQNEAQ come from the germline V gene. V lost 5 bases and J lost 8; bases outside the gene matches: 13. The CDR3 bases are TGTGCCAGCAGCCCCGGGCAGGGGGCGGTGCACGGCTACACCTTC. Translated, it gives CASSPGQGAVHGYTF. The entire variable domain, with the rest obtained from reference TRBV7-8 and TRBJ1-2, is as follows: GAGVSQSPRYKVAKRGQDVALRCDPISGHVSLFWYQQALGQGPEFLTYFQNEAQLDKSGLPSDRFFAERPEGSVSTLKIQRTQQEDSAVYLCASSPGQGAVHGYTFGSGTRLTVV.

The chain has TRBV6-5 and TRBJ1-4; perhaps TRBD1 as D (6 bases). Trimming took 5 bases from V and 7 from J, leaving 14 bases between them. Per germline, CDR1 MNHEY and CDR2 SVGAGI. There are 14 residues in the CDR3. CDR3 protein: CASSEVQGVEKLFF. The DNA for the CDR3 is TGTGCCAGCAGTGAAGTACAGGGAGTTGAAAAACTGTTTTTT.

This chain connects TRBV9 to TRBJ2-2; TRBD1 aligns across 11 bases. Trimming at V came to 4 bases and at J to 6 bases, leaving 8 bases not matched to a gene. This CDR3 comprises 16 residues. Germline V gene data show CDR1 as SGDLS and CDR2 as YYNGEE. CDR3 nucleotide sequence: TGTGCCAGCAGCCCCCGAGGGGGACAGGGGGCCGGGGAGCTGTTTTTT. Amino acid sequence: CASSPRGGQGAGELFF.

The genes are TRBV2 and TRBJ2-7; a possible D gene is TRBD1 (5 bases). The length of the CDR3 is 12 residues. Germline values: CDR1 SNHLY, CDR2 FYNNEI. Trimming removed 5 bases from V and 6 bases from J, with 11 bases in between. The CDR3 DNA reads TGTGCCAGCAGTAATTCAGGGTTCGAGCAGTACTTC. Translating it yields CASSNSGFEQYF.

The V and J genes are TRBV4-2 and TRBJ2-1, with unresolved D. Germline CDR1 is LGHNA and CDR2 is YNFKEQ. This CDR3 is built from 13 residues. V dropped 0 bases and J dropped 8 bases, with 8 bases sitting between them. Written as DNA, the CDR3 is TGTGCCAGCAGCCAAGAAAAGGGTTATGAGCAGTTCTTC. Protein: CASSQEKGYEQFF.

The chain combines TRBV4-2 with TRBJ1-2; 7 nucleotides match TRBD1. Trimming removed 0 bases from V and 4 bases from J; junction bases left unmatched: 2. The CDR3 spans 14 residues. Germline CDR1 LGHNA, CDR2 YNFKEQ. In DNA form, the CDR3 reads TGTGCCAGCAGCCAAGATACAGGGGCCTATGGCTACACCTTC. Translation: CASSQDTGAYGYTF.

CDR3 residues: CASSEPGQGETQYF. The DNA for the CDR3 is TGCGCCAGCAGCGAACCGGGACAGGGAGAGACCCAGTACTTC. J is TRBJ2-5 and V is TRBV5-1; TRBD1 matches 9 bases. The ends lost 4 bases at V and 4 bases at J; junction bases unmatched: 5. This CDR3 is built from 14 residues. Germline V lookup: CDR1 SGHRS, CDR2 YFSETQ.

The chain uses TRBV9 and TRBJ1-2, with TRBD1 matching 8 bases. The CDR3 has 14 amino acids. V was clipped by 0 bases and J by 5 bases; unmatched bases: 3. Germline CDR1 reads SGDLS; CDR2 reads YYNGEE. The CDR3 coding sequence is TGTGCCAGCAGCGTAGGAACAGGGGGTTATGGCTACACCTTC. This sequence encodes CASSVGTGGYGYTF.

The chain joins TRBV5-1 to TRBJ2-1, with D maybe TRBD2 (5 bases). The CDR3 totals 12 residues. The V gene's germline CDR1 is SGHRS and CDR2 YFSETQ. With 6 bases removed from V and 7 bases from J, the gap between germline ends came to 11 bases. The CDR3 DNA sequence: TGCGCCAGCACCGCCCGGGGAAATGAGCAGTTCTTC. The encoded protein is CASTARGNEQFF.